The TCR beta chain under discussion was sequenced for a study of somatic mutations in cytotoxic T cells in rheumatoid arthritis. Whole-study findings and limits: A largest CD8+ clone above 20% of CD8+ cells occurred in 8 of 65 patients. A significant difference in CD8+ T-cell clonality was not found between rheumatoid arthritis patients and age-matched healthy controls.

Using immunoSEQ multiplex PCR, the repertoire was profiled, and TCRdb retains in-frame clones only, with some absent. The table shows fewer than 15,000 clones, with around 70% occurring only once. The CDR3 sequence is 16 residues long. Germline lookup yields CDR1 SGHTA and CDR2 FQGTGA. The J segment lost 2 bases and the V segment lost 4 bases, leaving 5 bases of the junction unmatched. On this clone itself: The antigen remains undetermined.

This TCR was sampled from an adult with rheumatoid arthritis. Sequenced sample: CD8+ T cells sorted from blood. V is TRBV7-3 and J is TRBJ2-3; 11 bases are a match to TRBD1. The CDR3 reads CASSWGTGGATDTQYF. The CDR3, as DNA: TGTGCCAGCAGCTGGGGGACAGGGGGGGCCACAGATACGCAGTATTTT.